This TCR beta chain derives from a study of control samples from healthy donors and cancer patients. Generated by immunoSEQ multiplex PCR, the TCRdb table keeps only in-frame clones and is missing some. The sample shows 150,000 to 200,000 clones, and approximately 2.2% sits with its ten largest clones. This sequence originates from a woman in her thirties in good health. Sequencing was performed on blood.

Here the CDR3 DNA reads TGTGCCAGCAGTGATCGCAGGGGGGACGAAAAACTGTTTTTT. Residues: CASSDRRGDEKLFF. The chain carries TRBV2 and TRBJ1-4; 7 nucleotides align to TRBD1. The CDR3 sequence is 14 residues long. Per the germline V gene, CDR1 is SNHLY and CDR2 is FYNNEI. Trimming took 3 bases from V and 8 from J; bases not matched to a gene: 6.